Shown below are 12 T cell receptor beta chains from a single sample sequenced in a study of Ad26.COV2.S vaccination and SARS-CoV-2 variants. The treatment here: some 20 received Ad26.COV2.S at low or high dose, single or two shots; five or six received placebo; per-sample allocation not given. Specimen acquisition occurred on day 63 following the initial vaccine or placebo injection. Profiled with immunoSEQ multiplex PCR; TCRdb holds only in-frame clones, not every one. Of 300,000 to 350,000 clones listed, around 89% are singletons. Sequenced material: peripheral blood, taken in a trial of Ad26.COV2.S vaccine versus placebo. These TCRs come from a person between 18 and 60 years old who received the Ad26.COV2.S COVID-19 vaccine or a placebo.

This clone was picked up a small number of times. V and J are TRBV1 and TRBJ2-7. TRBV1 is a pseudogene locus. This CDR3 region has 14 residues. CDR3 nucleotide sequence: TGCACCAGCCCTGCTCGGGCAGGATCCTACGAGCAGTACTTC. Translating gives CTSPARAGSYEQYF.

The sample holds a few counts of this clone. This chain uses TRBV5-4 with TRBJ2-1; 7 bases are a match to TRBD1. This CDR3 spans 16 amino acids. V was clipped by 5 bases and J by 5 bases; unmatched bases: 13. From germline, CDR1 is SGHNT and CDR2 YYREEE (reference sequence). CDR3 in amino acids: CASSPLQGKGNNEQFF. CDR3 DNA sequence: TGTGCCAGCAGTCCCCTACAGGGGAAGGGAAACAATGAGCAGTTCTTC.

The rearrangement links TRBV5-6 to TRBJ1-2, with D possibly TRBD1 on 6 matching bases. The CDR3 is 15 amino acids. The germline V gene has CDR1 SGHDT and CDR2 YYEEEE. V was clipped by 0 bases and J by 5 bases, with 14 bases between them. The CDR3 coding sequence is TGTGCCAGCAGCTTGGACCCCGGGGGCGGTTATGGCTACACCTTC. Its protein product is CASSLDPGGGYGYTF.

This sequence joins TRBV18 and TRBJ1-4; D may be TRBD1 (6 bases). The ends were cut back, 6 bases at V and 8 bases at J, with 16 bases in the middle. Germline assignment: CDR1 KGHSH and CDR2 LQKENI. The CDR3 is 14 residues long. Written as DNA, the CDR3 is TGTGCCAGCTCGCCCACAGGGAAACGAGAAAAACTGTTTTTT. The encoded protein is CASSPTGKREKLFF. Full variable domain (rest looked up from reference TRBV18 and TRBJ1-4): NAGVMQNPRHLVRRRGQEARLRCSPMKGHSHVYWYRQLPEEGLKFMVYLQKENIIDESGMPKERFSAEFPKEGPSILRIQQVVRGDSAAYFCASSPTGKREKLFFGSGTQLSVL.

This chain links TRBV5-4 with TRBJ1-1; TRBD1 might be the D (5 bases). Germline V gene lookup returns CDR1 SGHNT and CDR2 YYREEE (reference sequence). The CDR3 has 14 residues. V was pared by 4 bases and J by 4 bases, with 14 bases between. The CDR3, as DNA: TGTGCCAGCAGCATTGGACAAGACCTCACTGAAGCTTTCTTT. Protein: CASSIGQDLTEAFF.

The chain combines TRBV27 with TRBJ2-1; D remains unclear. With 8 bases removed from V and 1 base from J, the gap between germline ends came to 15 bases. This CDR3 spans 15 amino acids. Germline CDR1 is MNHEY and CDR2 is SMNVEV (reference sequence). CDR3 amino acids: CASHQHGSSYNEQFF. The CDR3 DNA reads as TGTGCCAGCCACCAGCATGGGTCATCCTACAATGAGCAGTTCTTC.

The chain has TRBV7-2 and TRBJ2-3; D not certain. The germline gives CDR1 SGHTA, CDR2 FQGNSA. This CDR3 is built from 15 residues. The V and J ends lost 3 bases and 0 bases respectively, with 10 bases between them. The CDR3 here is CASSFRSLSTDTQYF. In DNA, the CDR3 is TGTGCCAGCAGCTTCCGCAGTTTAAGCACAGATACGCAGTATTTT.

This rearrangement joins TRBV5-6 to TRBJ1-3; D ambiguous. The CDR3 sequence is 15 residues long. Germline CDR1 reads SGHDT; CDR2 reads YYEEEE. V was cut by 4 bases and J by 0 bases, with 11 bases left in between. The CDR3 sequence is CASSIRVSSGNTIYF. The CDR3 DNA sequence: TGTGCCAGCAGCATACGGGTCAGCTCTGGAAACACCATATATTTT.

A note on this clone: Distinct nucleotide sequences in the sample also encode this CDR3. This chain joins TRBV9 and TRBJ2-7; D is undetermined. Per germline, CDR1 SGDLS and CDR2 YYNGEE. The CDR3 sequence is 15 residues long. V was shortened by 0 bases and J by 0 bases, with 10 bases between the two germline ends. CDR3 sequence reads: CASSVGPESSYEQYF. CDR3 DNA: TGTGCCAGCAGCGTAGGTCCAGAGAGCTCCTACGAGCAGTACTTC. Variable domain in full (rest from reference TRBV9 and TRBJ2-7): DSGVTQTPKHLITATGQRVTLRCSPRSGDLSVYWYQQSLDQGLQFLIQYYNGEERAKGNILERFSAQQFPDLHSELNLSSLELGDSALYFCASSVGPESSYEQYFGPGTRLTVT.

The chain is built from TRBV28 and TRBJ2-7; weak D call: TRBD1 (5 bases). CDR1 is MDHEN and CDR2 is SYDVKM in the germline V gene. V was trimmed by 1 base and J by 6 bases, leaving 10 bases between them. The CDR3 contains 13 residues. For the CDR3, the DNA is TGTGCCAGCAGTTTATTAGACAGTACCGAGCAGTACTTC. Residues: CASSLLDSTEQYF.

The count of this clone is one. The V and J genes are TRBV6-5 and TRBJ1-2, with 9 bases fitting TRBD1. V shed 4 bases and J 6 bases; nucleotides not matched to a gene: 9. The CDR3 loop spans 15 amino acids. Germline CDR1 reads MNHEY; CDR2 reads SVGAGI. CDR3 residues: CASSFLARTGDGYTF. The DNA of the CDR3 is TGTGCCAGCAGTTTCCTAGCTAGGACAGGGGATGGCTACACCTTC.

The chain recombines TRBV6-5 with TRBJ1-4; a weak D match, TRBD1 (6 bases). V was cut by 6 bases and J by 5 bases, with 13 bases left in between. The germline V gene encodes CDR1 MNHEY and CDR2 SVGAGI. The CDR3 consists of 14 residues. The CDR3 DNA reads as TGTGCCAGCAGAGGGGGGGCGGCGAATGAAAAACTGTTTTTT. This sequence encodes CASRGGAANEKLFF.